The 24 T cell receptor beta chains below were found in one sample sequenced in a study of blood T cell repertoires in COVID-19. TCRdb's copy holds only in-frame clones and misses some; the assay was immunoSEQ multiplex PCR. Of over 100,000 clones in the sample, roughly 84% were seen once. Specimen: peripheral blood. The receptors here all came from a woman aged 45-60 years with acute or convalescent COVID-19.

This chain connects TRBV28 to TRBJ2-1, with a possible D match to TRBD2 (5 bases). CDR3 length: 12 amino acids. Germline CDR1 MDHEN, CDR2 SYDVKM. Trimming pared 8 bases from V and 3 bases from J, leaving 8 bases between. CDR3 sequence (DNA): TGTGCCAGCGCGGGCAGCTACAATGAGCAGTTCTTC. This sequence encodes CASAGSYNEQFF.

The V and J genes are TRBV5-1 and TRBJ2-7; 9 bases are a match to TRBD1. The CDR3 sequence is 15 residues long. Trimming removed 4 bases from V and 0 bases from J; junction bases left unmatched: 5. Looked up from germline, CDR1 is SGHRS and CDR2 is YFSETQ. CDR3 in amino acids: CASSQDRGASYEQYF. The CDR3 region has the DNA TGCGCCAGCAGCCAAGACAGGGGGGCCTCCTACGAGCAGTACTTC. The variable domain in full, with the rest retrieved from reference TRBV5-1 and TRBJ2-7, is KAGVTQTPRYLIKTRGQQVTLSCSPISGHRSVSWYQQTPGQGLQFLFEYFSETQRNKGNFPGRFSGRQFSNSRSEMNVSTLELGDSALYLCASSQDRGASYEQYFGPGTRLTVT.

The chain combines TRBV7-2 with TRBJ1-2; D unclear. This CDR3 contains 14 residues. The ends were cut back, 5 bases at V and 4 bases at J, with 14 bases in the middle. From germline, CDR1 is SGHTA and CDR2 FQGNSA. In DNA form, the CDR3 reads TGTGCCAGCAGCCAAGGAGGACTGATCTATGGCTACACCTTC. It specifies CASSQGGLIYGYTF.

The V gene is TRBV23-1, the J gene TRBJ1-2, with no clear D. TRBV23-1 is flagged as an ORF with uncertain function. The CDR3 has 17 amino acids. Trimming took 2 bases from V and 2 from J, leaving 18 bases between them. The CDR3 here is CASSQGGDAGSNYGYTF. The CDR3, as DNA: TGCGCCAGCAGTCAAGGAGGAGACGCCGGATCCAACTATGGCTACACCTTC.

This chain connects TRBV30 to TRBJ1-4, with 7 bases matching TRBD1. Germline CDR1 is GTSNPN and CDR2 is SVGIG (reference sequence). The CDR3 runs to 14 residues. V trimming: 0 bases; J trimming: 12 bases; junction bases outside the gene matches: 10. CDR3 protein: CAWSVPGGSRELFF. CDR3 nucleotides: TGTGCCTGGAGTGTACCAGGGGGGTCCAGGGAACTGTTTTTT.

CDR3 in DNA: TGTGCCAGCAGCTTAGGGGGACAGGGGGCCTTCTATGGCTACACCTTC. Its protein product is CASSLGGQGAFYGYTF. The chain recombines TRBV7-2 with TRBJ1-2, with 12 bases lining up with TRBD1. With 1 base clipped from V and 4 bases from J, the junction kept 4 bases outside the gene matches. The CDR3 spans 16 residues. CDR1 SGHTA and CDR2 FQGNSA come from the germline V gene.

The V call is TRBV19, the J call TRBJ1-4, with 8 bases aligning to TRBD1. The ends lost 8 bases at V and 8 bases at J; junction bases unmatched: 7. This CDR3 is built from 13 residues. Per germline, CDR1 LNHDA and CDR2 SQIVND (reference sequence). The CDR3 nucleotides are TGTGCCAGTTCAGGGGGCGCTGAGGAAAAACTGTTTTTT. Translation: CASSGGAEEKLFF.

The chain links TRBV9 to TRBJ1-4, with 8 bases that match TRBD1. The CDR3 consists of 18 residues. Germline trimming cut 4 bases from V and 5 bases from J; bases unmatched to any gene: 16. Germline V gene lookup returns CDR1 SGDLS and CDR2 YYNGEE. CDR3 sequence: CASSPGPGATGGNEKLFF. The CDR3 bases are TGTGCCAGCAGCCCTGGCCCAGGGGCTACAGGGGGAAATGAAAAACTGTTTTTT.

In this sample, this clone turned up a few times. The chain employs TRBV7-9 and TRBJ1-2, with 8 bases lining up with TRBD1. V gave up 5 bases and J gave up 4 bases; unmatched junction bases: 9. The CDR3 totals 15 residues. Germline V gene lookup returns CDR1 SEHNR and CDR2 FQNEAQ (reference sequence). The DNA for the CDR3 is TGTGCCAGCAGCCCAAGACAGGGGACTACCTATGGCTACACCTTC. It codes for CASSPRQGTTYGYTF.

This chain uses TRBV4-1 with TRBJ1-1, with 10 bases that match TRBD1. With 1 base clipped from V and 0 bases from J, the junction kept 2 bases outside the gene matches. This CDR3 comprises 16 residues. Germline assignment: CDR1 MGHRA and CDR2 YSYEKL. As DNA, the CDR3 is TGCGCCAGCAGCCAAGGGACAGGGGGACTGAACACTGAAGCTTTCTTT. Translating it yields CASSQGTGGLNTEAFF.

The rearrangement joins TRBV5-1 to TRBJ2-1; D may be TRBD2 (6 bases). Between the trimmed V and J ends, which lost 3 bases and 0 bases, there was a span of 13 bases. This CDR3 spans 16 amino acids. Germline V gives CDR1 SGHRS, CDR2 YFSETQ. The CDR3 spells CASSWAGGSSYNEQFF. The CDR3 bases are TGCGCCAGCAGCTGGGCCGGGGGAAGCTCCTACAATGAGCAGTTCTTC. Filled out from reference TRBV5-1 and TRBJ2-1, the complete variable domain reads KAGVTQTPRYLIKTRGQQVTLSCSPISGHRSVSWYQQTPGQGLQFLFEYFSETQRNKGNFPGRFSGRQFSNSRSEMNVSTLELGDSALYLCASSWAGGSSYNEQFFGPGTRLTVL.

This clone appeared once. This chain links TRBV19 with TRBJ1-3; D is unresolved. The CDR3 runs 15 residues. Germline CDR1 LNHDA, CDR2 SQIVND (reference sequence). The ends were cut back, 7 bases at V and 0 bases at J, with 13 bases in the middle. DNA for the CDR3: TGTGCCAGTACCCCAATAGTGAGCTCTGGAAACACCATATATTTT. Translating gives CASTPIVSSGNTIYF.

The chain is built from TRBV20-1 and TRBJ2-7; D is possibly TRBD1 (5 bases). The CDR3 has 17 residues. Germline V CDR1 and CDR2: DFQATT, SNEGSKA (reference sequence). Between the trimmed V and J ends, which lost 3 bases and 5 bases, there was a span of 26 bases. The CDR3 sequence: CSASGGPNDRARDEQYF. In DNA, the CDR3 is TGCAGTGCTAGTGGTGGTCCAAACGACAGAGCAAGGGACGAGCAGTACTTC.

Remarks on this clone: Germline and junction disagree at one end, which may indicate a read error. The chain couples TRBV5-6 to TRBJ2-7; D perhaps matches TRBD2 (5 bases). This CDR3 contains 15 residues. Per the germline V gene, CDR1 is SGHDT and CDR2 is YYEEEE. This CDR3 is CASSLGPASSYGQYF. Here the CDR3 DNA reads TGTGCCAGCAGCTTGGGCCCCGCCTCTAGCTACGGGCAGTACTTC.

This clone was seen only once. The chain joins TRBV7-2 to TRBJ1-4; possible D gene TRBD1, 5 bases. Germline CDR1 and CDR2: SGHTA and FQGNSA. V was trimmed by 4 bases and J by 7 bases, leaving 22 bases between them. The CDR3 sequence is 17 residues long. DNA for the CDR3: TGTGCCAGCAGCTACGGCAGGGCCCAAACTTGGGGTGAAAAACTGTTTTTT. As protein: CASSYGRAQTWGEKLFF.

V and J are TRBV19 and TRBJ1-3; a possible D gene is TRBD1 (5 bases). V dropped 7 bases and J dropped 1 base, with 11 bases sitting between them. Germline CDR1 LNHDA, CDR2 SQIVND (reference sequence). CDR3 length: 14 residues. CDR3: CASTPGTSGNTIYF. CDR3 sequence (DNA): TGTGCCAGTACCCCCGGGACTTCTGGAAACACCATATATTTT.

The chain has TRBV10-3 and TRBJ2-5; weak D call: TRBD1 (7 bases). The ends were cut back, 10 bases at V and 3 bases at J, with 15 bases in the middle. The CDR3 has 13 residues. The V gene's germline CDR1 is ENHRY and CDR2 SYGVKD. CDR3: CATSQGGEETQYF. The CDR3 DNA sequence: TGTGCCACCTCTCAGGGGGGAGAAGAGACCCAGTACTTC.

The gene calls are TRBV30 and TRBJ1-2; 7 bases match TRBD1. Trimming removed 0 bases from V and 2 bases from J; junction bases left unmatched: 9. Per germline, CDR1 GTSNPN and CDR2 SVGIG (reference sequence). This CDR3 has 16 residues. Here the CDR3 reads CAWSVPWSGGNYGYTF. In DNA, the CDR3 is TGTGCCTGGAGTGTTCCTTGGTCAGGGGGAAACTATGGCTACACCTTC.

The V call is TRBV29-1, the J call TRBJ1-1, with 8 bases lining up with TRBD1. This CDR3 region has 13 residues. The V segment lost 4 bases and the J segment 4 bases; nucleotides outside the gene matches: 5. Per germline, CDR1 SQVTM and CDR2 ANQGSEA. The CDR3 sequence is CSVAGGVRTEAFF. The CDR3 DNA reads as TGCAGCGTTGCAGGGGGCGTGCGCACTGAAGCTTTCTTT.

The chain links TRBV4-2 to TRBJ1-1, with TRBD1 matching over 7 bases. V lost 0 bases and J lost 5; bases outside the gene matches: 6. The CDR3 spans 15 residues. Per the germline V gene, CDR1 is LGHNA and CDR2 is YNFKEQ. In DNA, the CDR3 is TGTGCCAGCAGCCAAGATAAGGCAGGGGGGACTGAAGCTTTCTTT. Translation gives CASSQDKAGGTEAFF.

The rearrangement joins TRBV18 to TRBJ1-1, with D unclear. Germline CDR1 is KGHSH and CDR2 is LQKENI. Trimming shortened V by 3 bases and J by 4 bases, and 9 bases separated the two germline ends. This CDR3 is 13 amino acids long. The CDR3 DNA reads TGTGCCAGCTCACCGAGCGCGTTCACTGAAGCTTTCTTT. Translation: CASSPSAFTEAFF.

The chain uses TRBV9 and TRBJ2-1, with 10 bases that match TRBD2. The length of the CDR3 is 16 residues. V gave up 1 base and J gave up 2 bases; unmatched junction bases: 3. The V gene's germline CDR1 is SGDLS and CDR2 YYNGEE. The CDR3 sequence: CASSVRAGGPYNEQFF. The CDR3, as DNA: TGTGCCAGCAGCGTAAGAGCGGGGGGGCCCTACAATGAGCAGTTCTTC.

The table lists this clone with a few counts. The V call is TRBV19, the J call TRBJ1-4; 10 bases map to TRBD1. Germline CDR1 reads LNHDA; CDR2 reads SQIVND (reference sequence). The CDR3 contains 15 residues. V gave up 5 bases and J gave up 9 bases; unmatched junction bases: 9. CDR3 protein: CASSASGTGDQKLFF. The CDR3 DNA follows: TGTGCCAGTAGTGCATCCGGGACAGGGGACCAAAAACTGTTTTTT.

J is TRBJ1-5 and V is TRBV4-2; no clear D gene. Per germline, CDR1 LGHNA and CDR2 YNFKEQ. V lost 0 bases, J lost 10 bases, and 16 bases lay in between. The CDR3 runs to 15 residues. The CDR3 coding sequence is TGTGCCAGCAGCCAAGAGGAGGGAGCCGAGGAACCCCAGCATTTT. This encodes CASSQEEGAEEPQHF.